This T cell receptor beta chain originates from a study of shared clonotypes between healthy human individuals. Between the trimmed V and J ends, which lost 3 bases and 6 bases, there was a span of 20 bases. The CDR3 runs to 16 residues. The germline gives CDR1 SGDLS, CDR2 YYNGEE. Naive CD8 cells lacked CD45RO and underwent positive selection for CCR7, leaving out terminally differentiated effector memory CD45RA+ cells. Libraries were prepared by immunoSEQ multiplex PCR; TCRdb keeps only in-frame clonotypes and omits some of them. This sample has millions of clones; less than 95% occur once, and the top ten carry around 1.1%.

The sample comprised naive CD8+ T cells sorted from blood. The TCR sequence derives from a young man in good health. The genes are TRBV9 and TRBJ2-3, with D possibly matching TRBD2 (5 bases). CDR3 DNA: TGTGCCAGCAGCGGTGGCACGGGGATGATGACCGATACGCAGTATTTT. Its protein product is CASSGGTGMMTDTQYF.